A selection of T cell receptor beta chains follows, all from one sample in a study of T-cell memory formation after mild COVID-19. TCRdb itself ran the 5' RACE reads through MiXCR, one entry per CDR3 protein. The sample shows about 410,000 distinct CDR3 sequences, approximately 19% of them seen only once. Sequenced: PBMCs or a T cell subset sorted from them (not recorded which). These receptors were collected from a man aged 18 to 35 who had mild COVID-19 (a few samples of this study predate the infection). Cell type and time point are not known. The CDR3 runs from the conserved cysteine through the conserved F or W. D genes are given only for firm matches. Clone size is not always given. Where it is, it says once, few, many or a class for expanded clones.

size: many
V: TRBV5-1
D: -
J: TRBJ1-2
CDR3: CASSLVGNYGYTF
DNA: TGTGCCAGCAGTTTGGTCGGTAACTATGGCTACACCTTC

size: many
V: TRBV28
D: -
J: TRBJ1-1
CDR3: CASSLSGLVGRGTEAFF
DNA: TGTGCCAGCAGTTTATCGGGGTTGGTGGGAAGGGGCACTGAAGCTTTCTTT

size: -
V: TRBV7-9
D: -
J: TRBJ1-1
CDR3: CASSRAVNTEAFF
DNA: TGTGCCAGCAGCCGGGCGGTGAACACTGAAGCTTTCTTT

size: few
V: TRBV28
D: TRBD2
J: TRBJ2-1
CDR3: CASSLGLAGVLEQFF
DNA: TGTGCCAGCAGTTTAGGACTAGCGGGGGTTCTTGAGCAGTTCTTC

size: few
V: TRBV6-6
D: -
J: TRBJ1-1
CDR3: CASSYLRYTNTEAFF
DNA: TGTGCCAGCAGTTACTTGCGTTACACGAACACTGAAGCTTTCTTT

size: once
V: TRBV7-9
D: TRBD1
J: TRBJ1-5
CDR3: CASSRGQNSNQPQHF
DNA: TGTGCCAGCAGCCGGGGACAGAATAGCAATCAGCCCCAGCATTTT

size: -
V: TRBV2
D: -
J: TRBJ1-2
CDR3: CARQKTVTGGYTF
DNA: TGTGCCAGGCAGAAGACTGTTACGGGCGGCTACACCTTC

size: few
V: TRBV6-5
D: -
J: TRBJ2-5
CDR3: CASRPTWGGETQYF
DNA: TGTGCCAGCAGGCCGACTTGGGGAGGAGAGACCCAGTACTTC

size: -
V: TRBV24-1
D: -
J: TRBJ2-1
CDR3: CATSAGSYYNEQFF
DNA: TGTGCCACCAGTGCTGGGAGCTACTACAATGAGCAGTTCTTC

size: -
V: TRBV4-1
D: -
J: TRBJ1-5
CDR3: CASSQDLMGSQPQHF
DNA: TGCGCCAGCAGCCAAGATTTGATGGGTAGTCAGCCCCAGCATTTT

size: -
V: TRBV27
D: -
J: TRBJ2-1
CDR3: CASSGGQGVDNEQFF
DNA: TGTGCCAGCAGTGGGGGGCAGGGAGTCGACAATGAGCAGTTCTTC

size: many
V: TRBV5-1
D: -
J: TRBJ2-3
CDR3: CASSPRPGTDTQYF
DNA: TGCGCCAGCAGCCCAAGACCGGGAACAGATACGCAGTATTTT

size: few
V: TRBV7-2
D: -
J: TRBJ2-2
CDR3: CASSLEWNTGELFF
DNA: TGTGCCAGCAGCTTGGAGTGGAACACCGGGGAGCTGTTTTTT

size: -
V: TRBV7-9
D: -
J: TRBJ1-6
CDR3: CASSQASDSPLHF
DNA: TGTGCCAGCAGCCAAGCCTCTGATTCACCCCTCCACTTT

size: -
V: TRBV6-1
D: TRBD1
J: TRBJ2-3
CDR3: CASSDRDRDTDTQYF
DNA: TGTGCCAGCAGTGACCGGGACAGGGATACAGATACGCAGTATTTT

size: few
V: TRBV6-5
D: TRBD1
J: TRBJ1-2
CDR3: CASSLASGTGGLGYTF
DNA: TGTGCCAGCAGTTTAGCATCGGGGACAGGGGGCTTGGGCTACACCTTC

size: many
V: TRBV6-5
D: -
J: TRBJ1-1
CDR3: CASSYRPQVSTEAFF
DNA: TGTGCCAGCAGTTACCGGCCTCAGGTGAGCACTGAAGCTTTCTTT

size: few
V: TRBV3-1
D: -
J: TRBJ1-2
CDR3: CASSQFSDSYGYTF
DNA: TGTGCCAGCAGCCAATTTTCGGACAGCTATGGCTACACCTTC

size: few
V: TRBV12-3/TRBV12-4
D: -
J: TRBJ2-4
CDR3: CASSRRLGIQYF
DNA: TGTGCCAGCAGTAGACGTCTCGGCATTCAGTACTTC

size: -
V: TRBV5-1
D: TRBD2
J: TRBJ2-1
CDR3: CASSLIAGEGNEQFF
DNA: TGCGCCAGCAGCTTGATAGCGGGGGAAGGCAATGAGCAGTTCTTC

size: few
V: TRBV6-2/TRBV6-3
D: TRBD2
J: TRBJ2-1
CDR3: CASRLSGGLYNEQFF
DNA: TGTGCCAGCAGACTTAGCGGGGGTCTCTACAATGAGCAGTTCTTC

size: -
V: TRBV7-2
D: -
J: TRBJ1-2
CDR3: CASSSPTRANYGYTF
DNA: TGTGCCAGCAGCTCTCCTACCAGGGCGAACTATGGCTACACCTTC

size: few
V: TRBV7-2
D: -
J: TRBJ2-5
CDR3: CASSSRQGATQYF
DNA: TGTGCCAGCAGCTCTCGGCAAGGGGCGACCCAGTACTTC

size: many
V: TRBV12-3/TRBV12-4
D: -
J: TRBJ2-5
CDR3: CASSAPRETQYF
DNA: TGTGCCAGCAGTGCTCCGCGGGAGACCCAGTACTTC

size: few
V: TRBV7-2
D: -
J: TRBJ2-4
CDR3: CASTMGLGNIQYF
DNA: TGTGCCAGCACTATGGGTTTGGGAAACATTCAGTACTTC

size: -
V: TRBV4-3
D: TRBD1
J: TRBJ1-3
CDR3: CASSQVIGQGGNTIYF
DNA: TGCGCCAGCAGCCAAGTCATCGGACAGGGGGGGAACACCATATATTTT

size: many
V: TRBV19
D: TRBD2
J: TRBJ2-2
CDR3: CASKSGSGGPNTGELFF
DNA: TGTGCCAGTAAGAGCGGTAGCGGGGGCCCCAACACCGGGGAGCTGTTTTTT

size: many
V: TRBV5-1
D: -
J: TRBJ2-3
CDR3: CASSTGDTGVTQYF
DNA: TGCGCCAGCAGCACGGGGGACACCGGCGTTACGCAGTATTTT

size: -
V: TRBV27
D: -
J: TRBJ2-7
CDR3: CASSLMGRQGLTYEQYF
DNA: TGTGCCAGCAGTTTGATGGGGAGGCAGGGCCTTACCTACGAGCAGTACTTC

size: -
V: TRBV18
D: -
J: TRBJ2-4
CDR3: CASSLSQGGTKNIQYF
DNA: TGTGCCAGCTCACTATCACAGGGGGGGACCAAAAACATTCAGTACTTC

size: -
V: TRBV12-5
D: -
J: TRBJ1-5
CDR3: CASGFGGGQPQHF
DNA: TGTGCTAGTGGTTTCGGCGGGGGTCAGCCCCAGCATTTT

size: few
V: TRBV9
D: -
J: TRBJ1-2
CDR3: CASSVSEAAFNYGYTF
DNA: TGTGCCAGCAGCGTGTCTGAGGCAGCTTTTAACTATGGCTACACCTTC

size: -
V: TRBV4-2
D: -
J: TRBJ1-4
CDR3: CASSQEMGPGYWKLFF
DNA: TGTGCCAGCAGCCAAGAAATGGGCCCCGGTTACTGGAAACTGTTTTTT

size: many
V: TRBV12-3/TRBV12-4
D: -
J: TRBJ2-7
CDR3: CASTSPEREQYF
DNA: TGTGCCAGCACCAGCCCGGAGAGAGAGCAGTACTTC

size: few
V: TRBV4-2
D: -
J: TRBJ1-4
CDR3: CASSQDGGRKLFF
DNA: TGTGCCAGCAGCCAAGATGGGGGAAGAAAACTGTTTTTT

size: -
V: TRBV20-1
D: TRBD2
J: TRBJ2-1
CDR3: CSARDIAGGRNEQFF
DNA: TGCAGTGCTAGAGATATAGCGGGGGGGCGAAATGAGCAGTTCTTC

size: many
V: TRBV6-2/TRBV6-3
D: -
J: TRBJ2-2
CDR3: CASSYSVSDVTGELFF
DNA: TGTGCCAGCAGTTACTCAGTTTCAGATGTCACAGGGGAGCTGTTTTTT

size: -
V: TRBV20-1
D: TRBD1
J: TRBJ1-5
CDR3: CSASGTGAQPQHF
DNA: TGCAGTGCTTCCGGGACAGGTGCCCAGCCCCAGCATTTT

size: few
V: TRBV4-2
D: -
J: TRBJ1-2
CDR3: CASSQDGSIAQAFNGYTF
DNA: TGTGCCAGCAGCCAAGATGGCAGCATTGCGCAGGCCTTCAATGGCTACACCTTC

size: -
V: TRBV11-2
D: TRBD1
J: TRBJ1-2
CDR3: CASSSAGGFYGYTF
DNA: TGTGCCAGCAGCTCCGCAGGGGGTTTCTATGGCTACACCTTC

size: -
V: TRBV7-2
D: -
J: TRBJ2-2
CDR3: CASSVYPAGDNGELFF
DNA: TGTGCCAGCAGCGTATACCCCGCGGGGGACAACGGGGAGCTGTTTTTT

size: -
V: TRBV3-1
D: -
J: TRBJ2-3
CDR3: CASSGDKFMRDTQYF
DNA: TGTGCCAGCAGCGGTGACAAGTTTATGAGGGATACGCAGTATTTT

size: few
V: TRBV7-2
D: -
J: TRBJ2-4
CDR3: CASSPLRDRTKNIQYF
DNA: TGTGCCAGCAGCCCCCTCCGCGACAGGACGAAAAACATTCAGTACTTC

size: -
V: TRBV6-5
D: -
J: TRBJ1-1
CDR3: CASRSDRTVMNTEAFF
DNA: TGTGCCAGCAGATCAGACAGGACAGTTATGAACACTGAAGCTTTCTTT

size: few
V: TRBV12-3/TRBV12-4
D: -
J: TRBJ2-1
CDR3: CASSFIGGASYNEQFF
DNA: TGTGCCAGCAGTTTCATAGGGGGGGCGTCCTACAATGAGCAGTTCTTC

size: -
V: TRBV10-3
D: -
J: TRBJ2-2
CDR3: CAISESRFGELFF
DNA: TGTGCCATCAGTGAGTCGAGGTTCGGGGAGCTGTTTTTT

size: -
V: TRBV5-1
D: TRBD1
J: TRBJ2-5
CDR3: CASSWGQGIGETQYF
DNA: TGCGCCAGCAGCTGGGGACAGGGGATCGGAGAGACCCAGTACTTC